This entry lists 32 T cell receptor beta chains sequenced from one sample in a study of T cell repertoires in cytomegalovirus infection. These receptors have no identified antigens. MiXCR, run by TCRdb on the reads, gives a single entry per CDR3 protein. The sample comprises 90,000 to 120,000 distinct CDR3 sequences, around 45% of which are singletons, and just under 75% rests with the top ten. Material: CD8+ T cells from cultured PBMCs, obtained from culture after CMV antigen stimulation. These receptors were collected from a human donor in good health (CMV status not recorded). Some clones in this sample may be carry-over from other donors' samples.

This clonotype came up a few times. The chain employs TRBV7-2 and TRBJ2-7, with 8 bases fitting TRBD2. Germline CDR1 is SGHTA and CDR2 is FQGNSA. V dropped 1 base and J dropped 1; count of bases not matched to a gene: 3. The CDR3 is 15 residues long. Here the CDR3 DNA reads TGTGCCAGCAGCTTAGAGGCGGGGGGTTCCTACGAGCAGTACTTC. Residues: CASSLEAGGSYEQYF.

This chain connects TRBV6-4 to TRBJ2-3; TRBD1 or TRBD2 may be the D gene (5 bases each). Germline V gene data show CDR1 as MRHNA and CDR2 as SNTAGT. The CDR3 is 15 residues long. Trimming removed 5 bases from V and 2 bases from J, with 14 bases in between. DNA for the CDR3: TGTGCCAGCAGTTATACGGGGCCCTACACAGATACGCAGTATTTT. It specifies CASSYTGPYTDTQYF.

At least ten counts were recorded for this clonotype. The rearrangement joins TRBV27 to TRBJ2-7, with D possibly being TRBD1 (5 bases). This CDR3 is built from 17 residues. Trimming left V 0 bases short and J 5 bases short, with 20 bases between. Germline CDR1 is MNHEY and CDR2 is SMNVEV (reference sequence). CDR3 region: CASSLSHFFAGKDEQYF. The CDR3 bases are TGTGCCAGCAGTTTATCGCATTTTTTCGCAGGGAAGGACGAGCAGTACTTC.

The V call is TRBV20-1, the J call TRBJ2-2, with TRBD1 identical over 8 bases. This CDR3 is 17 amino acids long. The germline gives CDR1 DFQATT, CDR2 SNEGSKA (reference sequence). V dropped 3 bases and J dropped 1; count of bases not matched to a gene: 10. The CDR3 DNA sequence: TGCAGTGCTAGGACAGGGGCTCCCTCTAAGAACACCGGGGAGCTGTTTTTT. This gives the protein CSARTGAPSKNTGELFF.

This clonotype came up many times. The chain uses TRBV12-3 or TRBV12-4 and TRBJ2-7, with TRBD1 matching over 7 bases. J lost 2 bases, V lost 3 bases, and 7 bases had no gene match. The CDR3 has 15 residues. CDR3 sequence reads: CASSFRDRSTYEQYF. DNA of the CDR3: TGTGCCAGCAGTTTTAGGGACAGATCAACCTACGAGCAGTACTTC.

V and J are TRBV4-1 and TRBJ1-5; a weak D match, TRBD1 (6 bases). This CDR3 region has 14 residues. The germline V and J ends were trimmed by 4 bases and 6 bases, with 13 bases remaining between them. Germline V gives CDR1 MGHRA, CDR2 YSYEKL. The CDR3 DNA follows: TGCGCCAGCAGCCTTACAGGGTCCGGTCAGCCCCAGCATTTT. Its protein product is CASSLTGSGQPQHF.

In its sample, this clonotype was seen a few times. This chain joins TRBV7-9 and TRBJ1-6; a weak D match, TRBD1 (6 bases). V lost 5 bases, J lost 9 bases, and 11 bases lay in between. The CDR3 spans 13 residues. The V gene's germline CDR1 is SEHNR and CDR2 FQNEAQ (reference sequence). In DNA, the CDR3 is TGTGCCAGCAGCGTCGGGGGCATTTCACCCCTCCACTTT. This translates into CASSVGGISPLHF.

This chain connects TRBV20-1 to TRBJ1-4; no firm D call. CDR3 length equals 14 residues. Looked up from germline, CDR1 is DFQATT and CDR2 is SNEGSKA (reference sequence). Trimming cost V 0 bases and J 4 bases, with 9 bases left between them. CDR3 DNA sequence: TGCAGTGCTAGAGATAGCGGGAATAATGAAAAACTGTTTTTT. Protein product: CSARDSGNNEKLFF.

The gene calls are TRBV9 and TRBJ1-1, with D hard to call. The CDR3 totals 13 residues. V lost 0 bases, J lost 4 bases, and 7 bases lay in between. Germline CDR1 is SGDLS and CDR2 is YYNGEE. The CDR3 DNA is TGTGCCAGCAGCGTAGAGCCCCTCACTGAAGCTTTCTTT. Amino acid sequence: CASSVEPLTEAFF.

V gene TRBV11-2 combines with J gene TRBJ1-1; D is unclear. This CDR3 comprises 13 residues. Trimming shortened V by 3 bases and J by 6 bases, and 11 bases separated the two germline ends. The germline V gene has CDR1 SGHAT and CDR2 FQNNGV. The CDR3 spells CASSFSSASEAFF. CDR3 sequence (DNA): TGTGCCAGCAGCTTTTCCTCGGCGTCTGAAGCTTTCTTT.

The chain has TRBV4-1 and TRBJ2-1, with 13 bases lining up with TRBD2. Germline assignment: CDR1 MGHRA and CDR2 YSYEKL. V lost 1 base and J lost 5; bases outside the gene matches: 2. This CDR3 contains 16 residues. CDR3 in amino acids: CASSQVLAGGDNEQFF. For the CDR3, the DNA is TGCGCCAGCAGCCAAGTACTAGCGGGGGGGGACAATGAGCAGTTCTTC.

Many counts were recorded for this clonotype. The chain couples TRBV5-4 to TRBJ2-3, with 9 bases matching TRBD1. J was trimmed by 6 bases and V by 0 bases; bases with no gene match: 2. The CDR3 extends over 14 amino acids. Germline V CDR1 and CDR2: SGHNT, YYREEE (reference sequence). For the CDR3, the DNA is TGTGCCAGCAGCTTGGACAGGGGGCTGGATACGCAGTATTTT. Translation: CASSLDRGLDTQYF. The full variable domain, with the rest looked up from reference TRBV5-4 and TRBJ2-3, is ETGVTQSPTHLIKTRGQQVTLRCSSQSGHNTVSWYQQALGQGPQFIFQYYREEENGRGNFPPRFSGLQFPNYSSELNVNALELDDSALYLCASSLDRGLDTQYFGPGTRLTVL.

This clonotype has only a few counts. The V and J genes are TRBV12-3 or TRBV12-4 and TRBJ2-3, with D perhaps matching TRBD2 (6 bases). This CDR3 has 12 amino acids. The ends were cut back, 4 bases at V and 5 bases at J, with 7 bases in the middle. The CDR3 nucleotides are TGTGCCAGCAGTTCCGGGGGAGATACGCAGTATTTT. As protein: CASSSGGDTQYF.

The sample holds many counts of this clonotype. The chain couples TRBV7-9 to TRBJ2-2; TRBD2 matches 15 bases. The CDR3 is made up of 17 amino acids. Germline V gene lookup returns CDR1 SEHNR and CDR2 FQNEAQ (reference sequence). V lost 5 bases and J lost 4; bases outside the gene matches: 5. CDR3 protein: CASSPLGLAGGTGELFF. CDR3 in DNA: TGTGCCAGCAGCCCCCTGGGACTAGCGGGGGGCACCGGGGAGCTGTTTTTT.

This clonotype is medium-sized in the sample. The J gene is TRBJ2-1, the V gene TRBV5-6; unclear D gene. With 0 bases removed from V and 8 bases from J, the gap between germline ends came to 9 bases. This CDR3 spans 13 amino acids. Germline V gives CDR1 SGHDT, CDR2 YYEEEE. CDR3 region: CASSLAAGHEQFF. The CDR3 DNA is TGTGCCAGCAGCTTGGCCGCCGGACATGAGCAGTTCTTC.

This clonotype was detected a few times. The CDR3 DNA sequence: TGTGCCAGCAGCCCGCAGGATGTCTCCCCAGGGGATCAGCCCCAGCATTTT. Amino acids: CASSPQDVSPGDQPQHF. The V call is TRBV27, the J call TRBJ1-5, with D possibly being TRBD1 (6 bases). From germline, CDR1 is MNHEY and CDR2 SMNVEV (reference sequence). The CDR3 contains 17 residues. V dropped 6 bases and J dropped 5 bases, with 23 bases sitting between them.

This clonotype showed up many times. The chain links TRBV11-1 to TRBJ1-4; D might be TRBD1 (5 bases). This CDR3 contains 13 residues. V shed 5 bases and J shed 5 bases, with 9 bases lying between them. Germline values: CDR1 SGHAT, CDR2 FQDESV (reference sequence). The CDR3 spells CASSTGANEKLFF. The CDR3 DNA is TGTGCCAGCAGCACTGGGGCGAATGAAAAACTGTTTTTT. The variable domain in full, with the rest retrieved from reference TRBV11-1 and TRBJ1-4, is EAEVAQSPRYKITEKSQAVAFWCDPISGHATLYWYRQILGQGPELLVQFQDESVVDDSQLPKDRFSAERLKGVDSTLKIQPAELGDSAMYLCASSTGANEKLFFGSGTQLSVL.

V and J are TRBV4-1 and TRBJ1-2, with TRBD1 identical over 7 bases. J was trimmed by 0 bases and V by 7 bases; bases with no gene match: 5. The CDR3 is 14 residues long. CDR1 is MGHRA, CDR2 YSYEKL, per germline. CDR3 loop: CASTSGQTNYGYTF. Written as DNA, the CDR3 is TGCGCCAGCACATCGGGACAGACTAACTATGGCTACACCTTC.

This clonotype was counted only a few times. The rearrangement links TRBV27 to TRBJ2-7, with D hard to call. Trimming removed 4 bases from V and 2 bases from J, with 15 bases in between. The CDR3 sequence is 15 residues long. The germline V gene encodes CDR1 MNHEY and CDR2 SMNVEV (reference sequence). The CDR3 DNA sequence: TGTGCCAGCAGTTCCCTGGAAGGGTCGGCCTACGAGCAGTACTTC. Amino acid sequence: CASSSLEGSAYEQYF.

This rearrangement joins TRBV9 to TRBJ2-1, with 11 bases aligning to TRBD2. Losses at the gene ends were 3 bases for V and 4 bases for J; bases not matched to a gene: 3. This CDR3 region has 15 residues. The germline gives CDR1 SGDLS, CDR2 YYNGEE. Here the CDR3 DNA reads TGTGCCAGCAGCGATAGACTAGCGGGGTACAATGAGCAGTTCTTC. Residues: CASSDRLAGYNEQFF.

The J gene is TRBJ2-5, the V gene TRBV6-6, with a tentative D call TRBD2 (6 bases). The germline gives CDR1 MNHNY, CDR2 SVGAGI (reference sequence). Deletions cut 6 bases from V and 5 bases from J, with 16 bases between. CDR3 length equals 14 residues. The CDR3 DNA reads as TGTGCCAGCAGAGACAGTTCAGGGAGGGAGACCCAGTACTTC. Its protein is CASRDSSGRETQYF.

This clonotype was counted ten times or more. J is TRBJ1-4 and V is TRBV10-3; D possibly corresponds to TRBD1 (5 bases). Trimming stripped 3 bases from V and 10 bases from J, with 18 bases between. The V gene's germline CDR1 is ENHRY and CDR2 SYGVKD. The CDR3 is made up of 15 amino acids. The CDR3 spells CAISDEGQTLGKLFF. The CDR3, as DNA: TGTGCCATCAGTGATGAGGGGCAGACCTTGGGAAAACTGTTTTTT.

Here the CDR3 reads CASSNGQGAGANVLTF. For the CDR3, the DNA is TGTGCCAGCAGCAACGGACAGGGGGCTGGGGCCAACGTCCTGACTTTC. The chain couples TRBV5-6 to TRBJ2-6; 10 bases are a match to TRBD1. The germline V gene has CDR1 SGHDT and CDR2 YYEEEE. This CDR3 region has 16 residues. Losses at the gene ends were 4 bases for V and 2 bases for J; bases not matched to a gene: 3.

This clonotype has more than one count but fewer than ten. The chain couples TRBV2 to TRBJ1-2; weak D call: TRBD1 (5 bases). This CDR3 region has 12 residues. CDR1 and CDR2 from the germline V gene are SNHLY and FYNNEI. The V gene lost 5 bases and the J gene lost 8 bases, with 12 bases spanning the gap. CDR3 in amino acids: CASSLEGNGYTF. The CDR3 DNA reads TGTGCCAGCAGTTTGGAGGGGAACGGCTACACCTTC.

This clonotype was seen a handful of times. The CDR3 nucleotides are TGTGCCAGTAGTATCGGACAGGTGAACACTGAAGCTTTCTTT. Translated, it gives CASSIGQVNTEAFF. The rearrangement uses TRBV19 and TRBJ1-1; 7 nucleotides line up with TRBD1. After removal of 3 bases from V and 0 bases from J, the junction contained 1 base not matched to a gene. The CDR3 runs to 14 residues. The germline gives CDR1 LNHDA, CDR2 SQIVND (reference sequence).

At least ten counts were recorded for this clonotype. This chain joins TRBV7-2 and TRBJ1-2; the match to TRBD1 covers 7 bases. The J segment lost 6 bases and the V segment lost 3 bases, leaving 10 bases of the junction unmatched. Germline CDR1 and CDR2: SGHTA and FQGNSA. CDR3 length: 15 residues. CDR3 nucleotide sequence: TGTGCCAGCAGCTTCAGGGGGGTGGCCGCCGATGGCTACACCTTC. Translation: CASSFRGVAADGYTF.

This chain joins TRBV7-6 and TRBJ1-1, with D unclear. V was shortened by 8 bases and J by 0 bases, with 7 bases between the two germline ends. This CDR3 region has 12 residues. Per germline, CDR1 SGHVS and CDR2 FNYEAQ. Here the CDR3 DNA reads TGTGCCAGCGGTGGGGTGAACACTGAAGCTTTCTTT. Its translation: CASGGVNTEAFF.

The chain links TRBV7-6 to TRBJ2-6; D perhaps matches TRBD1 (5 bases). Germline lookup yields CDR1 SGHVS and CDR2 FNYEAQ. Trimming stripped 4 bases from V and 0 bases from J, with 16 bases between. The CDR3 has 18 residues. The chain's CDR3 is CASSSTVALSSGANVLTF. The DNA for the CDR3 is TGTGCCAGCAGCTCGACAGTTGCCCTTAGCTCTGGGGCCAACGTCCTGACTTTC.

V is TRBV6-6 and J is TRBJ2-1; 7 nucleotides agree with TRBD2. The V segment lost 2 bases and the J segment 6 bases; nucleotides outside the gene matches: 19. The germline CDR1 and CDR2 sequences are MNHNY and SVGAGI (reference sequence). The CDR3 spans 19 residues. As DNA, the CDR3 is TGTGCCAGCAGTTACACTTTCCTTCGACTAGCATTTGGCACCAATGAGCAGTTCTTC. The encoded protein is CASSYTFLRLAFGTNEQFF.

Remarks on this clonotype: The junction departs from germline at one end; a sequencing error may be responsible. The rearrangement uses TRBV4-1 and TRBJ2-5; D assignment may be TRBD1 or TRBD2 (6 bases each). Per germline, CDR1 MGHRA and CDR2 YSYEKL. This CDR3 is built from 16 residues. CDR3 nucleotide sequence: TGTGCCAGCAGCCAAGAAGGGGGGCCGGGGGCAGAGACCCAGTACTTC. Amino acids: CASSQEGGPGAETQYF.

The V call is TRBV19, the J call TRBJ1-5; D unresolved. The V gene lost 3 bases and the J gene lost 5 bases, with 5 bases spanning the gap. Per the germline V gene, CDR1 is LNHDA and CDR2 is SQIVND (reference sequence). The CDR3 has 12 residues. The CDR3 loop is CASSIPYQPQHF. CDR3 DNA: TGTGCCAGTAGTATCCCATATCAGCCCCAGCATTTT.

The genes are TRBV20-1 and TRBJ2-7; D is perhaps TRBD1 (7 bases). CDR3 length: 16 amino acids. The germline CDR1 and CDR2 sequences are DFQATT and SNEGSKA (reference sequence). V lost 2 bases and J 3 bases, leaving 20 bases between the germline ends. This CDR3 is CSARLAGGLAGYEQYF. Here the CDR3 DNA reads TGCAGTGCTAGATTAGCAGGGGGACTTGCGGGCTACGAGCAGTACTTC.